This T cell receptor (beta chain) came from a study of blood T cells in healthy people across ages. There are 17 residues in the CDR3. Trimming removed 6 bases from V and 5 bases from J, with 26 bases in between. The authors ran a second PCR of about 6 to 11 cycles using a sample-barcoded 5' primer and a J-beta primer mix. TCRdb re-called the 5' RACE reads with MiXCR, one entry per CDR3 protein. Of hundreds of thousands of distinct CDR3 sequences in the sample, 58% are singletons; the top ten hold approximately 21%. This clonotype was detected only a few times. The source is a man aged 25-45 years in good health. The sequenced material came from blood. The J gene is TRBJ2-7, the V gene TRBV12-3 or TRBV12-4; no firm D call. CDR3 sequence: CASSQQETTARWDEQYF. In DNA form, the CDR3 reads TGTGCCAGCAGCCAACAAGAAACGACTGCACGTTGGGACGAGCAGTACTTC.